This TCR beta chain was retrieved from a study of CD8+CD57+ T cells in acquired aplastic anemia (dated by TCRdb to the late 2010s). With regard to the full study: DNA extracted from sorted CD4+ and CD8+ cells had a mean of about 3.3 ug, with a range of 0.2 to 27.4 ug. A CD8+CD57+ expansion meant a frequency higher than the mean frequency seen in healthy subjects.

Turning to this clonotype: This receptor's antigen is unknown. Base quality data are lacking; no much larger clone is found one base away.

Paper-wide results and their limitations: Patients and healthy controls showed no significant difference in CD8+ Simpson's diversity (P=0.060). About 29 CD8+ CDR3 sequences were found to be shared between patients and controls, but these sequences appeared to be highly expressed in patients and within the immunodominant clones of the patients.

Flow cytometry had shown CD8+CD57+ cell expansion in the patients selected for sequencing. Every patient had a diagnosis of severe acquired aplastic anemia based on International Study of Aplastic Anemia and Agranulocytosis and Camitta criteria. No therapy had been received by the patients at the time of blood sampling. In the study, sorted CD4+ and CD8+ blood T cells from patients with severe aplastic anemia and from healthy subjects underwent deep sequencing of TCR repertoires. Patients were enrolled in the USA under clinicaltrials.gov protocols 00001620, 01623167, 00001397, 00071045, 00081523 and 00961064. Ficoll-Paque density gradient centrifugation was used to isolate peripheral blood mononuclear cells. Before DNA extraction, CD4+ and CD8+ T cells were sorted by FACS or by magnetic beads. Profiling of TCR beta VDJ combinations and CDR3 sequences used genomic DNA as the template. An Illumina HiSeq 2000 was used for TCR repertoire sequencing. The source study handled its data this way. TRBV/TRBJ rearrangement plots, CDR3 size and DJ length profiles, and Simpson's diversity index were used to evaluate the repertoires. The most abundant DNA sequence in the deep sequencing data was taken as the immunodominant clone. CDR3 amino acid sequences were checked for sharing across subjects and were also compared against the VDJdb database and published repertoires. In TCRdb, the public reads were trimmed at Q25 with fastp and aligned with MiXCR, with productive beta chains retained. Rows matching on CDR3 protein sequence are summarized as one entry with the most common DNA and genes. The V and J calls and clone size come from TCRdb's table, not from the authors' own analysis. The sample contains some 170,000 distinct CDR3 sequences, roughly 48% of them found a single time. 1.1% of the sample is taken by the ten largest.

CDR1 and CDR2, per the germline V gene (reference sequence), are SEHNR and FQNEAQ. The CDR3 has 15 amino acids, counting the end cysteine and phenylalanine. The DNA shown is the 45-base CDR3, in frame from base 1. Between the V and J ends, shortened by 0 bases and 3 bases respectively, the junction contains 9 bases. The chain was built from TRBV7-9 and TRBJ1-5; a tentative D match to TRBD1 spans 6 bases. Sequenced: sorted CD4+, CD8+, or CD8+CD57+ T cells (not recorded which) from PBMCs. The TCR comes from a human donor with aplastic anemia. Here is the DNA: TGTGCCAGCAGCTTAGCACAGGGATCCAATCAGCCCCAGCATTTT. Its protein is CASSLAQGSNQPQHF.